Shown below are 32 T cell receptor beta chains from a single sample sequenced in a study of vaccination effects on CD4 cells after COVID-19 (dated by TCRdb to 2021 to 2024). Which antigens these TCRs recognize remains unknown. The method was the immunoSEQ multiplex PCR assay. TCRdb's version of the immuneACCESS table is confined to in-frame rearrangements and falls short of the full clone set. An unresolved V gene accounts for under half of the shortfall where checked; the remainder is of unknown origin. This sample has about 70,000 clones in its table, and 80% of those were observed once. The top ten clonotypes cover 9% to 15% of the sample. The ViraFEST assay stimulated PBMC with viral peptide pools and then used TCR sequencing to identify antigen-specific CD4+ T cell clonotypes by expansion. After less than eleven days of culture, CD4+ T cells were isolated with the EasySep CD4+ T cell isolation kit. None of the healthy vaccine recipients had a prior SARS-CoV-2 infection, which was confirmed by nucleocapsid antibody tests that came back negative both before and after vaccination.

The sequencing here drew on CD4+ T cells from PBMCs cultured with SARS-CoV-2 spike peptides, taken before COVID-19 vaccination. The cell subset or site label here, explained by the study, means: SARS-CoV-2 spike overlapping peptide pool stimulation. The receptors stem from a human donor who received a COVID-19 vaccine.

V is TRBV4-1 and J is TRBJ2-3; D possibly corresponds to TRBD2 (5 bases). Trimming pared 1 base from V and 6 bases from J, leaving 17 bases between. This CDR3 spans 16 amino acids. The V gene's germline CDR1 is MGHRA and CDR2 YSYEKL. The CDR3: CASSQGWESLGDTQYF. The CDR3 DNA reads TGCGCCAGCAGCCAAGGGTGGGAGTCTCTGGGGGATACGCAGTATTTT.

The genes are TRBV6-1 and TRBJ2-7; D unclear. V was trimmed by 2 bases and J by 6 bases, leaving 8 bases between them. Germline V gene sequence: CDR1 MNHNS, CDR2 SASEGT. The CDR3 is 12 amino acids. CDR3 protein: CASSELGGEQYV. DNA for the CDR3: TGTGCCAGCAGTGAACTGGGTGGCGAGCAGTACGTC.

This sequence joins TRBV5-1 and TRBJ1-3; D not resolved. This CDR3 comprises 16 residues. Germline values: CDR1 SGHRS, CDR2 YFSETQ. Between the trimmed V and J ends, which lost 1 base and 0 bases, there was a span of 11 bases. CDR3 residues: CASSLNSMNSGNTIYF. For the CDR3, the DNA is TGCGCCAGCAGCTTGAATTCGATGAACTCTGGAAACACCATATATTTT.

The chain is built from TRBV7-9 and TRBJ2-1; 8 positions match TRBD2. V shed 5 bases and J 2 bases; nucleotides not matched to a gene: 8. In germline, CDR1 is SEHNR, CDR2 FQNEAQ (reference sequence). This CDR3 spans 16 amino acids. CDR3 DNA sequence: TGTGCCAGCAGCCCGGGGGGGGGCAGGACCTACAATGAGCAGTTCTTC. It yields the protein CASSPGGGRTYNEQFF. Together with reference TRBV7-9 and TRBJ2-1, the CDR3 gives the full variable domain: DTGVSQNPRHKITKRGQNVTFRCDPISEHNRLYWYRQTLGQGPEFLTYFQNEAQLEKSRLLSDRFSAERPKGSFSTLEIQRTEQGDSAMYLCASSPGGGRTYNEQFFGPGTRLTVL.

This clone was counted between two and nine times. The rearrangement links TRBV7-2 to TRBJ2-7, with TRBD1 matching over 9 bases. This CDR3 is built from 16 residues. The germline V gene has CDR1 SGHTA and CDR2 FQGNSA. The ends lost 3 bases at V and 1 base at J; junction bases unmatched: 7. CDR3 protein: CASSFTGTGSSYEQYV. CDR3 in DNA: TGTGCCAGCAGCTTCACCGGGACAGGGAGTTCCTACGAGCAGTACGTC.

This clone was seen more than once but under ten times. This sequence joins TRBV7-3 and TRBJ2-2; 8 bases align to TRBD2. The V segment lost 5 bases and the J segment 6 bases; nucleotides outside the gene matches: 2. The CDR3 is 13 residues long. Per germline, CDR1 SGHTA and CDR2 FQGTGA. Here the CDR3 DNA reads TGTGCCAGCAGCCGGGGGGGGCCCGGGGAGCTGTTTTTT. Its protein product is CASSRGGPGELFF.

The V call is TRBV5-1, the J call TRBJ2-3, with D perhaps matching TRBD2 (6 bases). V lost 4 bases and J lost 6, with 21 bases in between. Germline CDR1 is SGHRS and CDR2 is YFSETQ. The CDR3 is made up of 16 amino acids. The CDR3 loop is CASSAGLSGSADTQYF. CDR3 DNA: TGCGCCAGCAGCGCGGGACTCTCCGGATCGGCCGATACGCAGTATTTT.

The chain joins TRBV5-5 to TRBJ1-2; D remains ambiguous. V was pared by 6 bases and J by 1 base, with 13 bases between. This CDR3 comprises 14 residues. Germline values: CDR1 SGHKS, CDR2 YYEKEE (reference sequence). The CDR3 region is CASTPATSNYGYTF. CDR3 DNA: TGTGCCAGCACCCCAGCGACCAGTAACTATGGCTACACCTTC.

As concerns this clone: A far larger clone is one base from this, pointing to a likely read error. V usage is TRBV7-9 and J usage is TRBJ2-2; D is unresolved. V lost 1 base, J lost 2 bases, and 5 bases lay in between. From germline, CDR1 is SEHNR and CDR2 FQNEAQ (reference sequence). The CDR3 consists of 14 residues. CDR3 in amino acids: CASSLVPNTGELFF. As DNA, the CDR3 is TGTGCCAGCAGCTTAGTTCCCAACACCGGGGAGCTGTTTTTT. The variable domain in full, completed from reference TRBV7-9 and TRBJ2-2, reads DTGVSQNPRHKITKRGQNVTFRCDPISEHNRLYWYRQTLGQGPEFLTYFQNEAQLEKSRLLSDRFSAERPKGSFSTLEIQRTEQGDSAMYLCASSLVPNTGELFFGEGSRLTVL.

The gene calls are TRBV5-6 and TRBJ2-5; 9 bases line up with TRBD2. The CDR3 is 15 residues long. Losses at the gene ends were 0 bases for V and 4 bases for J; bases not matched to a gene: 4. Germline loops: CDR1 SGHDT, CDR2 YYEEEE. CDR3 residues: CASSLAPAGGETQYF. CDR3 bases: TGTGCCAGCAGCTTGGCCCCAGCGGGGGGAGAGACCCAGTACTTC. Full variable domain (rest looked up from reference TRBV5-6 and TRBJ2-5): DAGVTQSPTHLIKTRGQQVTLRCSPKSGHDTVSWYQQALGQGPQFIFQYYEEEERQRGNFPDRFSGHQFPNYSSELNVNALLLGDSALYLCASSLAPAGGETQYFGPGTRLLVL.

The CDR3 DNA reads as TGCGCCAGCAGTCAAGTAAACCCAGGGACAGGAAACACCATATATTTT. It yields the protein CASSQVNPGTGNTIYF. The rearrangement joins TRBV5-1 to TRBJ1-3, with D maybe TRBD1 (6 bases). V dropped 5 bases and J dropped 4 bases, with 19 bases sitting between them. The CDR3 totals 16 residues. Looked up from germline, CDR1 is SGHRS and CDR2 is YFSETQ.

J is TRBJ2-5 and V is TRBV4-2, with D perhaps matching TRBD1 or TRBD2 (5 bases each). Trimming shortened V by 0 bases and J by 5 bases, and 13 bases separated the two germline ends. The CDR3 has 15 residues. Germline CDR1 LGHNA, CDR2 YNFKEQ. CDR3 bases: TGTGCCAGCAGCCAAGATGGGGGACCTCGCGAGACCCAGTACTTC. Protein: CASSQDGGPRETQYF.

J is TRBJ1-4 and V is TRBV30; D is unclear. This CDR3 comprises 17 residues. Trimming cost V 1 base and J 5 bases, with 20 bases left between them. Germline V gene sequence: CDR1 GTSNPN, CDR2 SVGIG (reference sequence). CDR3 sequence reads: CAWSDRDTKSRNEKLFF. CDR3 nucleotides: TGTGCCTGGAGTGACAGAGACACGAAGAGTAGAAATGAAAAACTGTTTTTT.

A single count supports this clone. V gene TRBV7-2 combines with J gene TRBJ2-1, with D tentatively TRBD2 (6 bases). The germline V and J ends were trimmed by 1 base and 5 bases, with 21 bases remaining between them. There are 18 residues in the CDR3. Germline lookup yields CDR1 SGHTA and CDR2 FQGNSA. The CDR3 sequence is CASSLGWVLSGENNEQFF. DNA of the CDR3: TGTGCCAGCAGCTTAGGTTGGGTGCTTAGCGGCGAGAACAATGAGCAGTTCTTC. Supplemented by reference TRBV7-2 and TRBJ2-1, the full variable domain reads GAGVSQSPSNKVTEKGKDVELRCDPISGHTALYWYRQSLGQGLEFLIYFQGNSAPDKSGLPSDRFSAERTGGSVSTLTIQRTQQEDSAVYLCASSLGWVLSGENNEQFFGPGTRLTVL.

In DNA form, the CDR3 reads TGTGCCAGCAGCGTAGACTCGGGGGAGACCCAGTACTTC. Translation gives CASSVDSGETQYF. This chain links TRBV9 with TRBJ2-5; maybe TRBD2 (5 bases). CDR1 and CDR2 (germline): SGDLS, YYNGEE. Trimming removed 0 bases at V and 5 bases at J, with 8 bases between. This CDR3 contains 13 residues.

The V and J genes are TRBV2 and TRBJ2-7, with 7 positions matching TRBD1. The CDR3 covers 15 residues. The V and J ends lost 5 bases and 3 bases, in that order; junction bases with no gene match: 10. Germline lookup yields CDR1 SNHLY and CDR2 FYNNEI. CDR3 amino acids: CASSIDRALGYEQYV. CDR3 coding DNA: TGTGCCAGCAGTATAGACAGGGCTTTAGGCTACGAGCAGTACGTC.

This clone was detected only once. The rearrangement links TRBV19 to TRBJ1-3; D is undetermined. The germline V gene has CDR1 LNHDA and CDR2 SQIVND (reference sequence). The CDR3 is 16 amino acids. V lost 5 bases and J lost 1, with 15 bases in between. The CDR3 loop is CASSPGDRPSGNTIYF. The CDR3, as DNA: TGTGCCAGTAGTCCGGGAGACCGTCCTTCTGGAAACACCATATATTTT.

The V gene is TRBV5-1, the J gene TRBJ2-2, with 7 bases aligning to TRBD1. Per the germline V gene, CDR1 is SGHRS and CDR2 is YFSETQ. This CDR3 comprises 15 residues. The V and J ends lost 4 bases and 2 bases, in that order; junction bases with no gene match: 5. CDR3 sequence (DNA): TGCGCCAGCAGCCTGGGGACAGCAAACACCGGGGAGCTGTTTTTT. It codes for CASSLGTANTGELFF.

This sequence joins TRBV6-5 and TRBJ2-1, with D hard to call. Germline CDR1 MNHEY, CDR2 SVGAGI. The CDR3 has 15 amino acids. Trimming took off 2 bases at V and 0 bases at J, with 8 bases between the two ends. CDR3 DNA: TGTGCCAGCAGTTACGGTGACTTCTCCTACAATGAGCAGTTCTTC. As protein: CASSYGDFSYNEQFF.

This chain links TRBV5-1 with TRBJ2-5; D is possibly TRBD1 (6 bases). There are 15 residues in the CDR3. Trimming removed 0 bases at V and 2 bases at J, with 11 bases between. Germline V gene sequence: CDR1 SGHRS, CDR2 YFSETQ. The CDR3 DNA reads as TGCGCCAGCAGCTTGGACCCAGGACAGCAAGAGACCCAGTACTTC. Translating it yields CASSLDPGQQETQYF.

This sequence joins TRBV19 and TRBJ1-6; TRBD1 matches 7 bases. V lost 9 bases and J lost 6; bases outside the gene matches: 8. The CDR3 loop spans 14 amino acids. Germline V gives CDR1 LNHDA, CDR2 SQIVND (reference sequence). CDR3 DNA: TGTGCCAGGCCAGGGACAGAGCTTAATTCACCCCTCCACTTT. Protein sequence: CARPGTELNSPLHF. The variable domain in full, completed from reference TRBV19 and TRBJ1-6, reads DGGITQSPKYLFRKEGQNVTLSCEQNLNHDAMYWYRQDPGQGLRLIYYSQIVNDFQKGDIAEGYSVSREKKESFPLTVTSAQKNPTAFYLCARPGTELNSPLHFGNGTRLTVT.

The chain is built from TRBV7-3 and TRBJ2-1; TRBD2 matches at 11 bases. The CDR3 is 16 residues long. The ends lost 1 base at V and 6 bases at J; junction bases unmatched: 5. Germline lookup yields CDR1 SGHTA and CDR2 FQGTGA. The CDR3 sequence: CASSLKSSGGLNEQFF. DNA of the CDR3: TGTGCCAGCAGCTTAAAGTCTAGCGGGGGGCTCAATGAGCAGTTCTTC.

The chain joins TRBV2 to TRBJ2-2, with a possible D match to TRBD2 (5 bases). V was cut by 7 bases and J by 1 base, with 10 bases left in between. Looked up from germline, CDR1 is SNHLY and CDR2 is FYNNEI. This CDR3 is 14 amino acids long. CDR3 residues: CASTEGGNTGELFF. In DNA, the CDR3 is TGTGCCAGCACCGAAGGAGGGAACACCGGGGAGCTGTTTTTT.

The chain recombines TRBV7-2 with TRBJ2-2; 7 bases align to TRBD2. Germline CDR1 SGHTA, CDR2 FQGNSA. V was pared by 6 bases and J by 0 bases, with 7 bases of the junction left unmatched. CDR3 length equals 16 residues. CDR3 sequence reads: CASSSGSGANTGELFF. CDR3 in DNA: TGTGCCAGCAGTTCCGGGAGCGGGGCGAACACCGGGGAGCTGTTTTTT.

This clone appeared a single time. The gene calls are TRBV15 and TRBJ1-2; TRBD1 matches 7 bases. The CDR3 extends over 16 amino acids. The trim removed 0 bases at V and 3 bases at J, leaving 7 bases unmatched. Per germline, CDR1 LNHNV and CDR2 YYDKDF (reference sequence). The CDR3 reads CATSRDLTGTDYGYTF. CDR3 coding DNA: TGTGCCACCAGCAGAGATCTAACAGGGACAGACTATGGCTACACCTTC.

The chain uses TRBV25-1 and TRBJ2-1; TRBD2 matches at 12 bases. The length of the CDR3 is 14 residues. V dropped 4 bases and J dropped 6; count of bases not matched to a gene: 1. CDR1 is MGHDK, CDR2 SYGVNS, per germline. The CDR3 loop reads CASSGTSGVNEQFF. The CDR3 nucleotides are TGTGCCAGCAGTGGGACTAGCGGGGTCAATGAGCAGTTCTTC.

The genes are TRBV24-1 and TRBJ2-2; 9 positions agree with TRBD1. The germline CDR1 and CDR2 sequences are KGHDR and SFDVKD. This CDR3 has 13 amino acids. The V and J ends lost 11 bases and 4 bases, in that order; junction bases with no gene match: 4. In nucleotides, the CDR3 is TGTGCCAGCGGGACAGGGCCCACCGGGGAGCTGTTTTTT. Translating gives CASGTGPTGELFF.

V gene TRBV28 combines with J gene TRBJ1-5; D is possibly TRBD1 (6 bases). V was pared by 5 bases and J by 5 bases, with 10 bases between. CDR3 length: 13 residues. CDR1 and CDR2 from the germline V gene are MDHEN and SYDVKM. CDR3 residues: CASSPDSYQPQHF. The CDR3 DNA sequence: TGTGCCAGCAGTCCGGACAGTTATCAGCCCCAGCATTTT.

The V and J genes are TRBV10-2 and TRBJ1-6; 7 bases align to TRBD1. This CDR3 contains 15 residues. Trimming removed 8 bases from V and 4 bases from J; junction bases left unmatched: 8. The V gene's germline CDR1 is WSHSY and CDR2 SAAADI. The CDR3 spells CASLRGQTYNSPLHF. CDR3 bases: TGCGCCAGCTTAAGGGGGCAGACATATAATTCACCCCTCCACTTT.

The chain employs TRBV7-9 and TRBJ2-7; 12 positions agree with TRBD1. After removal of 2 bases from V and 4 bases from J, the junction contained 6 bases not matched to a gene. Germline CDR1 is SEHNR and CDR2 is FQNEAQ (reference sequence). CDR3 length equals 16 residues. The CDR3 DNA follows: TGTGCCAGCAGCTTACCGGGACAGGGGGCTAGGTACGAGCAGTACGTC. Translation gives CASSLPGQGARYEQYV.

The J gene is TRBJ2-3, the V gene TRBV7-7, with D perhaps matching TRBD1 (6 bases). This CDR3 contains 14 residues. Looked up from germline, CDR1 is SSHAT and CDR2 is FNYEAQ (reference sequence). Trimming removed 1 base from V and 5 bases from J, with 10 bases in between. The CDR3 is CASSLGPGVDTQYF. For the CDR3, the DNA is TGTGCCAGCAGCTTAGGTCCAGGGGTAGATACGCAGTATTTT. The full variable domain, in which reference TRBV7-7 and TRBJ2-3 provide the parts outside the CDR3, is GAGVSQSPRYKVTKRGQDVTLRCDPISSHATLYWYQQALGQGPEFLTYFNYEAQPDKSGLPSDRFSAERPEGSISTLTIQRTEQRDSAMYRCASSLGPGVDTQYFGPGTRLTVL.

The CDR3, as DNA: TGTGCCAGTAGGCGGGACGTACTCTCTGGAAACACCATATATTTT. Residues: CASRRDVLSGNTIYF. The chain combines TRBV19 with TRBJ1-3; a weak D match, TRBD1 (5 bases). This CDR3 has 15 residues. The germline V gene has CDR1 LNHDA and CDR2 SQIVND (reference sequence). V was cut by 6 bases and J by 0 bases, with 12 bases left in between.